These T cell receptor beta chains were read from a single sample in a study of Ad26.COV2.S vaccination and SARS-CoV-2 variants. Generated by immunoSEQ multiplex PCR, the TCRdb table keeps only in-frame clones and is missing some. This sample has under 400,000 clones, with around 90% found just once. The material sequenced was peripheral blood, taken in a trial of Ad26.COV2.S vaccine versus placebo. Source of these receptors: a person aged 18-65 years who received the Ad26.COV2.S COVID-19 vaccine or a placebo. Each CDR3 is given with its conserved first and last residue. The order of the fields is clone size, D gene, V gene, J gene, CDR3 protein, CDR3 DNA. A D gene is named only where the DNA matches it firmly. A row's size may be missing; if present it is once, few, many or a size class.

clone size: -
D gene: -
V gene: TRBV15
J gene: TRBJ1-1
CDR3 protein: CATSGRQRNTEAFF
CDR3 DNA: TGTGCCACCAGCGGAAGACAAAGGAACACTGAAGCTTTCTTT

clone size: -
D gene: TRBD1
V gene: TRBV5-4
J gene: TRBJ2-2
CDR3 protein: CASSEQGAGELFF
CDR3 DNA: TGTGCCAGCAGTGAACAGGGGGCTGGGGAGCTGTTTTTT

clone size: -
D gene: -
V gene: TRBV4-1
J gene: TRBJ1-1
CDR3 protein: CASSQEGHPSPAFF
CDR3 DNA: TGCGCCAGCAGCCAGGAGGGACACCCGTCTCCGGCTTTCTTT

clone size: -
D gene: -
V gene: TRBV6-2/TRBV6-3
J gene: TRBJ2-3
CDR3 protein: CASSYWNQGGRDTQYF
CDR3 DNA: TGTGCCAGCAGTTACTGGAATCAGGGGGGGAGAGATACGCAGTATTTT

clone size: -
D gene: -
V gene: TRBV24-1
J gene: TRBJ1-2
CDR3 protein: CATSDPDYGYTF
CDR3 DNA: TGTGCCACCAGTGATCCTGACTATGGCTACACCTTC

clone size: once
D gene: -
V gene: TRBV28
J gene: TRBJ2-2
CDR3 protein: CASSPRWTENTGELFF
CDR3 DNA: TGTGCCAGCAGTCCACGATGGACAGAGAACACCGGGGAGCTGTTTTTT

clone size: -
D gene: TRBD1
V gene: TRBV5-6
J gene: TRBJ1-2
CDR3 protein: CASSQGQGRYGYTF
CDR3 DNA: TGTGCCAGCAGCCAGGGACAGGGTAGATATGGCTACACCTTC

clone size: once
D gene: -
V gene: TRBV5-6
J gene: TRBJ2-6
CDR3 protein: CASSLEEARGPAGANVLTF
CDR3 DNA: TGTGCCAGCAGCTTGGAAGAGGCCAGGGGACCGGCTGGGGCCAACGTCCTGACTTTC

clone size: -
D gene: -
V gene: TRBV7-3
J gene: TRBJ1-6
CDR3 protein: CASSLWGASSPLHF
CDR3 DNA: TGTGCCAGCAGCTTATGGGGGGCTAGTTCACCCCTCCACTTT

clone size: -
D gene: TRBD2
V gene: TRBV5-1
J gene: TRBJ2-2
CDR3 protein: CASSLAGGRWELFF
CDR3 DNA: TGCGCCAGCAGCTTGGCGGGAGGACGGTGGGAGCTGTTTTTT

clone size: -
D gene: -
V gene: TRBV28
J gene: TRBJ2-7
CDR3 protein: CASSFPTVNGIYEQYF
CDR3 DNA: TGTGCCAGCAGTTTCCCGACAGTGAACGGGATCTACGAGCAGTACTTC

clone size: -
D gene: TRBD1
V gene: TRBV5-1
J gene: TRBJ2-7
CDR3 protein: CASSFRARTGVTLPNEQYF
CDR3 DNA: TGCGCCAGCAGCTTCCGAGCCAGGACAGGGGTAACCCTCCCCAACGAGCAGTACTTC

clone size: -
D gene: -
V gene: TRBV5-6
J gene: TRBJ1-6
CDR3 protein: CASSLAGASSYNSPLHF
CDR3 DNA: TGTGCCAGCAGCTTAGCAGGCGCGAGCTCCTATAATTCACCCCTCCACTTT

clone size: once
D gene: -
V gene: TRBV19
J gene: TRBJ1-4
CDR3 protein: CASQGSNEKLFF
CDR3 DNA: TGTGCCAGTCAGGGTTCTAATGAAAAACTGTTTTTT

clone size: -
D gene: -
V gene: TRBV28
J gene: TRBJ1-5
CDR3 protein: CASRTDSNQPQHF
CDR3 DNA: TGTGCCAGCAGGACAGACAGCAATCAGCCCCAGCATTTT

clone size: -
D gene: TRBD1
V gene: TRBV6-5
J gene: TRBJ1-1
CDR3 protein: CATRNRGPGGTAFF
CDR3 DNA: TGTGCCACCAGAAACAGGGGACCGGGCGGAACCGCTTTCTTT

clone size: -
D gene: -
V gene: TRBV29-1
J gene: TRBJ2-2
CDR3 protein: CSAYREGIGELFF
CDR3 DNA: TGCAGCGCCTACAGGGAGGGGATAGGGGAGCTGTTTTTT

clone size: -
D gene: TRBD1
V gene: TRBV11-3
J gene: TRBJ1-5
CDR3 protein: CASRANSGTGGAEDQPQHF
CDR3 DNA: TGTGCCAGCAGGGCTAATTCCGGGACAGGGGGAGCTGAGGATCAGCCCCAGCATTTT

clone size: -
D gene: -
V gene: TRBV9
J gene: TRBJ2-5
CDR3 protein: CASSVGLGLKETQYF
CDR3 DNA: TGTGCCAGCAGCGTAGGCTTGGGGTTAAAAGAGACCCAGTACTTC

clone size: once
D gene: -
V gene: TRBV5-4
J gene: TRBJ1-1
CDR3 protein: CASSFQGMDTEAFF
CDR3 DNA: TGTGCCAGCAGCTTTCAGGGCATGGACACTGAAGCTTTCTTT

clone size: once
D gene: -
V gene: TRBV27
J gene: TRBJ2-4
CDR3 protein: CASSRDTQSGAKNIQYF
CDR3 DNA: TGTGCCAGCAGCCGGGACACCCAGTCTGGAGCCAAAAACATTCAGTACTTC

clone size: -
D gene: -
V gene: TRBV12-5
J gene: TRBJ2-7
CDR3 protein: CASGPRTGTYEQYF
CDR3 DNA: TGTGCTAGTGGACCGCGGACGGGAACCTACGAGCAGTACTTC

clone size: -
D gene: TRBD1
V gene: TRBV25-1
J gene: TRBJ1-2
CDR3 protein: CASSFLSGQGVYGYTF
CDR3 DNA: TGTGCCAGCAGCTTCCTATCGGGACAGGGGGTCTATGGCTACACCTTC

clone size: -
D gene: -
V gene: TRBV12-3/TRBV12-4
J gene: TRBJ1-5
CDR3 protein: CASSSNSNQPQHF
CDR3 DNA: TGTGCCAGCAGTTCAAATAGCAATCAGCCCCAGCATTTT

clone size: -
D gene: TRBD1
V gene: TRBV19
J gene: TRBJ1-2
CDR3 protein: CASSTDRGGYTF
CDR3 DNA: TGTGCCAGTAGTACGGACAGGGGAGGCTACACCTTC

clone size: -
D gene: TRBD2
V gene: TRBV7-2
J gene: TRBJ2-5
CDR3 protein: CASSRGLDETQYF
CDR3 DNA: TGTGCCAGCAGCCGAGGACTAGACGAGACCCAGTACTTC

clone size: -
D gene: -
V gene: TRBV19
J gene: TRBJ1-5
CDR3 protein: CASSETSRGNQPQHF
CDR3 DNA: TGTGCCAGTAGTGAAACCTCCCGAGGCAATCAGCCCCAGCATTTT

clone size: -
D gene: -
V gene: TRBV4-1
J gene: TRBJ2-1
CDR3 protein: CASSQVLESFNEQFF
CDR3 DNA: TGCGCCAGCAGCCAAGTGTTAGAGTCCTTCAATGAGCAGTTCTTC

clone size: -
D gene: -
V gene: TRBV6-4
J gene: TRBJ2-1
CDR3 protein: CASRGPYNEQFF
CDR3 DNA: TGTGCCAGCAGGGGACCGTACAATGAGCAGTTCTTC

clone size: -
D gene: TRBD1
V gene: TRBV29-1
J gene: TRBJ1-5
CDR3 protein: CSAGQGNQPQHF
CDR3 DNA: TGCAGCGCTGGACAGGGGAATCAGCCCCAGCATTTT

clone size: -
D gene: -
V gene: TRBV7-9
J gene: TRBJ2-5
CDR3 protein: CASSPEGINQETQYF
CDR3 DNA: TGTGCCAGCAGCCCGGAGGGAATCAACCAAGAGACCCAGTACTTC

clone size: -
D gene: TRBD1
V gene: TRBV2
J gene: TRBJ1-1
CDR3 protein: CASSPLDRVTNTEAFF
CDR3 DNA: TGTGCCAGCAGTCCCCTCGACAGGGTAACGAACACTGAAGCTTTCTTT

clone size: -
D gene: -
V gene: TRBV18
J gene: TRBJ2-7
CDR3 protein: CASSATPGTDPYEQYF
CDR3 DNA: TGTGCCAGCTCAGCCACCCCCGGGACGGATCCCTACGAGCAGTACTTC

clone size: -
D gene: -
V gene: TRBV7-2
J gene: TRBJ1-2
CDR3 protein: CASSFRPTSYGYTF
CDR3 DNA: TGTGCCAGCAGCTTTCGACCTACTAGCTATGGCTACACCTTC

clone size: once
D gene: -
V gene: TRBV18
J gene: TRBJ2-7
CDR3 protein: CASSVGVTDEQYF
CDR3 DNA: TGTGCCAGCTCAGTGGGGGTTACCGACGAGCAGTACTTC

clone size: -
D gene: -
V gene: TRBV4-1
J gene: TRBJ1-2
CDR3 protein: CASSQDRTEYGYTF
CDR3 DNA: TGCGCCAGCAGCCAAGATCGGACTGAATATGGCTACACCTTC

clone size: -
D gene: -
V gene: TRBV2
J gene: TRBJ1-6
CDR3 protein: CASSTDTYSYNSPLHF
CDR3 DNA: TGTGCCAGCAGCACCGACACCTACTCCTATAATTCACCCCTCCACTTT

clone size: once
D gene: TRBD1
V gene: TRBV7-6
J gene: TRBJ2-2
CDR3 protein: CASSSNPGQLTGELFF
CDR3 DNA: TGTGCCAGCAGCTCAAACCCGGGACAGCTTACCGGGGAGCTGTTTTTT

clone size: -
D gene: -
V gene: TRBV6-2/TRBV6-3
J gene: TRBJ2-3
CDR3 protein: CASSSRVEDTQYF
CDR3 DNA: TGTGCCAGCAGTTCTCGTGTGGAGGATACGCAGTATTTT

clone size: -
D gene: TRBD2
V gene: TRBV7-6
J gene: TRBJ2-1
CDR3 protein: CASSLVPGLAGEEQFF
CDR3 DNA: TGTGCCAGCAGCTTGGTACCGGGACTAGCGGGGGAGGAGCAGTTCTTC